This entry describes one T cell receptor beta chain. Its antigen remains unidentified. The data originate from a study of shared clonotypes between healthy human individuals. The overall study: Three plates were used per donor for CD4 naive, three for CD4 memory, two for CD8 naive and one for CD8 memory. Study-level results: The rarefaction results pointed to incomplete sorted-subset sequencing despite large depth. Sequencing depth was a factor that was expected to affect clonotype sharing among donors.

The CDR3 contains 15 residues. The J segment lost 3 bases and the V segment lost 4 bases, leaving 8 bases of the junction unmatched. CDR1 SGHNT and CDR2 YYREEE come from the germline V gene (reference sequence). TCRdb keeps only in-frame clones here, not all; method: immunoSEQ multiplex PCR. The top ten clones hold under 0.45% of a sample with about 2.3 million clones, approximately 95% of them seen once. Sequenced: naive CD4+ T cells from PBMCs. Specified subset: CD45RA+ positively selected. The V gene is TRBV5-4, the J gene TRBJ2-7; 9 nucleotides match TRBD1. The receptor was derived from a man younger than 35 in good health. Some clones in this sample may be carry-over from other donors' samples. The CDR3 sequence is CASSPRTGDGYEQYF. The CDR3 nucleotides are TGTGCCAGCAGCCCGAGGACAGGGGACGGCTACGAGCAGTACTTC.